The next 30 T cell receptor beta chains were all read from a single sample in a study of T cell responses to AZD1222 COVID-19 vaccine. The method was immunoSEQ multiplex PCR; TCRdb's version includes in-frame clones alone and lacks a portion of them. Counted here are 110,000 to 150,000 clones, 92% occurring once; the ten biggest clones make up 2.5% to 4%. This specimen consisted of peripheral blood, obtained 28 days after the second AZD1222 dose. The receptor set was obtained from an adult who received the AZD1222 COVID-19 vaccine.

The chain couples TRBV7-2 to TRBJ1-5; a possible D gene is TRBD1 (5 bases). CDR3 length: 15 amino acids. V lost 5 bases and J 0 bases, leaving 11 bases between the germline ends. Germline V lookup: CDR1 SGHTA, CDR2 FQGNSA. CDR3 region: CASSPGGSSNQPQHF. The CDR3 region has the DNA TGTGCCAGCAGCCCCGGGGGGTCTAGCAATCAGCCCCAGCATTTT.

The V and J genes are TRBV9 and TRBJ2-1; TRBD2 matches at 11 bases. Germline trimming cut 7 bases from V and 2 bases from J; bases unmatched to any gene: 8. CDR1 is SGDLS and CDR2 is YYNGEE in the germline V gene. The CDR3 spans 16 residues. Written as DNA, the CDR3 is TGTGCCAGCGGGGGAGATAGCGGGAGGGCCTACAATGAGCAGTTCTTC. As protein: CASGGDSGRAYNEQFF.

The chain couples TRBV7-7 to TRBJ2-7, with D possibly matching TRBD1 (6 bases). V gave up 2 bases and J gave up 5 bases, with 10 bases separating them. The germline V gene encodes CDR1 SSHAT and CDR2 FNYEAQ (reference sequence). The CDR3 is made up of 13 amino acids. The chain's CDR3 is CASSLSPGDEQYF. The CDR3, as DNA: TGTGCCAGCAGCTTATCCCCAGGGGACGAGCAGTACTTC.

The chain uses TRBV15 and TRBJ2-7, with D perhaps matching TRBD1 or TRBD2 (5 bases each). This CDR3 comprises 15 residues. Per germline, CDR1 LNHNV and CDR2 YYDKDF (reference sequence). V dropped 0 bases and J dropped 2 bases, with 11 bases sitting between them. CDR3 nucleotide sequence: TGTGCCACCAGCAGAGATCTACCGGGGCCCTACGAGCAGTACTTC. This encodes CATSRDLPGPYEQYF.

The gene calls are TRBV5-1 and TRBJ2-1, with 9 nucleotides matching TRBD2. Germline V gene lookup returns CDR1 SGHRS and CDR2 YFSETQ. V dropped 0 bases and J dropped 10; count of bases not matched to a gene: 2. CDR3 length equals 13 residues. The CDR3 protein is CASSLGLAAEQFF. The CDR3 nucleotides read TGCGCCAGCAGCTTGGGACTAGCGGCCGAGCAGTTCTTC.

This chain links TRBV27 with TRBJ2-7; the D gene could be TRBD1 or TRBD2 (6 bases each). CDR3 length: 15 residues. In germline, CDR1 is MNHEY, CDR2 SMNVEV (reference sequence). V gave up 4 bases and J gave up 5 bases, with 18 bases separating them. In DNA, the CDR3 is TGTGCCAGCAGTTCCCCCCCCTCGGGGGCGGACGAGCAGTACTTC. Translation: CASSSPPSGADEQYF.

This clone was counted a few times. The chain links TRBV6-5 to TRBJ2-2, with 9 positions matching TRBD1. The V gene end was trimmed by 7 bases and the J gene end by 5 bases; junction bases not matched to a gene: 5. The V gene's germline CDR1 is MNHEY and CDR2 SVGAGI. CDR3 length: 14 amino acids. CDR3 coding DNA: TGTGCCAGCACCGGGACAGGGCTGACCGGGGAGCTGTTTTTT. Amino acids: CASTGTGLTGELFF.

This clone was seen a handful of times. The chain employs TRBV6-4 and TRBJ2-1; 13 bases map to TRBD2. From germline, CDR1 is MRHNA and CDR2 SNTAGT. Trimming took 4 bases from V and 8 from J; bases not matched to a gene: 5. The CDR3 is 15 amino acids. Written as DNA, the CDR3 is TGTGCCAGCAGTGGGACTAGCGGGAGTTCCTATGAGCAGTTCTTC. Translation: CASSGTSGSSYEQFF.

J is TRBJ1-2 and V is TRBV28; no firm D call. Between the trimmed V and J ends, which lost 2 bases and 8 bases, there was a span of 9 bases. Per germline, CDR1 MDHEN and CDR2 SYDVKM. This CDR3 region has 12 residues. CDR3 sequence (DNA): TGTGCCAGCAGTTTACGAACTAACGGCTACACCTTC. Protein product: CASSLRTNGYTF.

The chain links TRBV3-1 (or the pseudogene TRBV3-2) to TRBJ2-4; D is undetermined. The ends were cut back, 4 bases at V and 3 bases at J, with 7 bases in the middle. This CDR3 region has 13 residues. Germline V lookup: CDR1 LGHDT, CDR2 YNNKEL (reference sequence). The CDR3 loop is CASSPAIKNIQYF. Written as DNA, the CDR3 is TGTGCCAGCAGCCCCGCGATCAAAAACATTCAGTACTTC.

This chain uses TRBV9 with TRBJ2-7; 8 nucleotides match TRBD1. This CDR3 spans 15 amino acids. V lost 4 bases, J lost 3 bases, and 9 bases stayed unmatched. Per germline, CDR1 SGDLS and CDR2 YYNGEE. This CDR3 reads CASSIPDRERYEQYF. CDR3 coding DNA: TGTGCCAGCAGCATACCGGACAGGGAACGCTACGAGCAGTACTTC.

The chain uses TRBV12-3 or TRBV12-4 and TRBJ1-5; D is ambiguous. The CDR3 has 13 residues. V dropped 1 base and J dropped 7 bases, with 8 bases sitting between them. CDR3 nucleotides: TGTGCCAGCAGTTTAGGGGAGGGCCAGCCCCAGCATTTT. Translating it yields CASSLGEGQPQHF.

This rearrangement joins TRBV5-1 to TRBJ1-5; the match to TRBD1 covers 8 bases. There are 13 residues in the CDR3. Trimming at V came to 2 bases and at J to 5 bases, leaving 0 bases not matched to a gene. Germline V gene sequence: CDR1 SGHRS, CDR2 YFSETQ. CDR3 in DNA: TGCGCCAGCAGCTTACAGGGGGATCAGCCCCAGCATTTT. It encodes CASSLQGDQPQHF.

This clone was observed a single time. V gene TRBV2 combines with J gene TRBJ2-7; 9 bases are a match to TRBD1. V dropped 5 bases and J dropped 4; count of bases not matched to a gene: 6. The CDR3 spans 14 residues. Germline lookup yields CDR1 SNHLY and CDR2 FYNNEI. As DNA, the CDR3 is TGTGCCAGCAGTAGCCGGGACAGGGCGTACGAGCAGTACTTC. This encodes CASSSRDRAYEQYF.

The rearrangement links TRBV6-5 to TRBJ2-1, with 8 bases lining up with TRBD2. Germline V gene lookup returns CDR1 MNHEY and CDR2 SVGAGI. This CDR3 is 13 amino acids long. The trim removed 10 bases at V and 4 bases at J, leaving 6 bases unmatched. The CDR3 here is CATLAGQYNEQFF. As DNA, the CDR3 is TGTGCCACGTTAGCGGGGCAGTACAATGAGCAGTTCTTC.

V usage is TRBV6-6 and J usage is TRBJ1-1, with a weak D call TRBD1 (6 bases). The CDR3 is 14 amino acids. Deletions cut 7 bases from V and 1 base from J, with 13 bases between. CDR1 and CDR2 (germline): MNHNY, SVGAGI (reference sequence). CDR3 amino acids: CASKIQTGNTEAFF. CDR3 in DNA: TGTGCCAGCAAGATACAGACAGGGAACACTGAAGCTTTCTTT.

The chain carries TRBV28 and TRBJ1-4; D gene uncertain. The CDR3 sequence is 17 residues long. Trimming left V 6 bases short and J 5 bases short, with 22 bases between. From germline, CDR1 is MDHEN and CDR2 SYDVKM. CDR3 coding DNA: TGTGCCAGCAGCCATTATAACCCAAACTCTCCCAATGAAAAACTGTTTTTT. Translating gives CASSHYNPNSPNEKLFF.

This chain connects TRBV7-2 to TRBJ2-5; no definite D call. Per the germline V gene, CDR1 is SGHTA and CDR2 is FQGNSA. This CDR3 is 13 amino acids long. V dropped 4 bases and J dropped 4 bases, with 10 bases sitting between them. The CDR3 here is CASSYGSIETQYF. The DNA for the CDR3 is TGTGCCAGCAGCTATGGTAGTATAGAGACCCAGTACTTC.

The CDR3 nucleotides are TGTGCCTGGAGGGAGGCATCCTACGAGCAGTACTTC. This codes for CAWREASYEQYF. The J gene is TRBJ2-7, the V gene TRBV30; tentative D call: TRBD2 (5 bases). Germline V lookup: CDR1 GTSNPN, CDR2 SVGIG (reference sequence). The length of the CDR3 is 12 residues. V was clipped by 3 bases and J by 1 base, with 7 bases between them. Together with reference TRBV30 and TRBJ2-7, the CDR3 gives the full variable domain: SQTIHQWPATLVQPVGSPLSLECTVEGTSNPNLYWYRQAAGRGLQLLFYSVGIGQISSEVPQNLSASRPQDRQFILSSKKLLLSDSGFYLCAWREASYEQYFGPGTRLTVT.

The gene calls are TRBV11-1 and TRBJ2-1; the match to TRBD1 covers 9 bases. The CDR3 is 15 amino acids. J gave up 1 base and V 5 bases, and 3 bases lay outside the gene matches. The V gene's germline CDR1 is SGHAT and CDR2 FQDESV (reference sequence). CDR3 residues: CASSLDRGSYNEQFF. The CDR3 DNA reads as TGTGCCAGCAGCCTGGACAGGGGTTCCTACAATGAGCAGTTCTTC.

This rearrangement joins TRBV7-9 to TRBJ1-5, with 9 bases lining up with TRBD1. Germline-derived CDR1 and CDR2 are SEHNR and FQNEAQ (reference sequence). This CDR3 has 14 residues. V shed 4 bases and J 7 bases; nucleotides not matched to a gene: 5. The CDR3 spells CASSWDREGQPQHF. In DNA, the CDR3 is TGTGCCAGCAGCTGGGACAGGGAGGGACAGCCCCAGCATTTT.

This chain uses TRBV28 with TRBJ2-1, with TRBD2 matching 8 bases. V was pared by 2 bases and J by 8 bases, with 5 bases of the junction left unmatched. CDR1 and CDR2 from the germline V gene are MDHEN and SYDVKM. The CDR3 has 14 amino acids. The CDR3 loop is CASSLPRTSHEQFF. DNA for the CDR3: TGTGCCAGCAGTTTACCCCGGACTAGCCATGAGCAGTTCTTC.

The rearrangement joins TRBV5-1 to TRBJ1-4, with 8 bases lining up with TRBD1. The CDR3 extends over 14 amino acids. The V gene's germline CDR1 is SGHRS and CDR2 YFSETQ. The trim removed 3 bases at V and 5 bases at J, leaving 3 bases unmatched. The CDR3 loop reads CASSYGQGNEKLFF. CDR3 coding DNA: TGCGCCAGCAGCTACGGACAGGGAAATGAAAAACTGTTTTTT.

This chain links TRBV29-1 with TRBJ2-2, with a weak D call TRBD2 (6 bases). Germline CDR1 is SQVTM and CDR2 is ANQGSEA. V was pared by 0 bases and J by 1 base, with 24 bases between. The CDR3 spans 20 residues. The CDR3 loop reads CSVEEESKEGPPLNTGELFF. CDR3 coding DNA: TGCAGCGTTGAAGAAGAAAGCAAGGAGGGACCCCCGTTGAACACCGGGGAGCTGTTTTTT.

V and J are TRBV4-3 and TRBJ1-4; weak D call: TRBD1 (6 bases). Germline-derived CDR1 and CDR2 are LGHNA and YSLEER. The CDR3 is made up of 16 amino acids. Trimming took off 6 bases at V and 1 base at J, with 15 bases between the two ends. CDR3 region: CASRLGGAGTNEKLFF. As DNA, the CDR3 is TGCGCCAGCAGACTGGGGGGGGCCGGAACTAATGAAAAACTGTTTTTT.

The chain combines TRBV6-4 with TRBJ2-1; 7 bases line up with TRBD2. Trimming cost V 10 bases and J 9 bases; bases outside gene matches: 15. CDR1 is MRHNA, CDR2 SNTAGT, per germline. The CDR3 totals 14 residues. This chain's CDR3 is CATQPEAGAGEQFF. For the CDR3, the DNA is TGTGCCACCCAGCCAGAGGCGGGAGCGGGTGAGCAGTTCTTC.

The chain combines TRBV7-9 with TRBJ2-2; weak D call: TRBD2 (5 bases). This CDR3 spans 14 amino acids. The ends were cut back, 5 bases at V and 6 bases at J, with 13 bases in the middle. Germline values: CDR1 SEHNR, CDR2 FQNEAQ (reference sequence). The CDR3 reads CASSGRLRAGELFF. In nucleotides, the CDR3 is TGTGCCAGCAGCGGTCGGTTGCGGGCCGGGGAGCTGTTTTTT. The full variable domain, completed using reference TRBV7-9 and TRBJ2-2, is DTGVSQNPRHKITKRGQNVTFRCDPISEHNRLYWYRQTLGQGPEFLTYFQNEAQLEKSRLLSDRFSAERPKGSFSTLEIQRTEQGDSAMYLCASSGRLRAGELFFGEGSRLTVL.

This rearrangement joins TRBV28 to TRBJ2-3, with D possibly being TRBD2 (7 bases). Germline CDR1 and CDR2: MDHEN and SYDVKM. This CDR3 has 13 residues. V dropped 6 bases and J dropped 4 bases, with 11 bases sitting between them. CDR3 protein: CASRGGAPDTQYF. The DNA for the CDR3 is TGTGCCAGCAGAGGGGGGGCCCCAGATACGCAGTATTTT. The full variable domain, in which reference TRBV28 and TRBJ2-3 provide the parts outside the CDR3, is DVKVTQSSRYLVKRTGEKVFLECVQDMDHENMFWYRQDPGLGLRLIYFSYDVKMKEKGDIPEGYSVSREKKERFSLILESASTNQTSMYLCASRGGAPDTQYFGPGTRLTVL.

V usage is TRBV11-2 and J usage is TRBJ2-3; 7 positions agree with TRBD2. The germline V gene encodes CDR1 SGHAT and CDR2 FQNNGV. Trimming cost V 1 base and J 5 bases; bases outside gene matches: 9. The CDR3 loop spans 16 amino acids. The CDR3 region is CASSLVGAGEGDTQYF. As DNA, the CDR3 is TGTGCCAGCAGCTTAGTTGGCGCGGGAGAGGGAGATACGCAGTATTTT.

This chain uses TRBV10-1 with TRBJ2-6; D possibly corresponds to TRBD1 (5 bases). The CDR3 is 16 amino acids. CDR1 is WNHNN, CDR2 SYGVQD, per germline (reference sequence). Trimming took off 2 bases at V and 0 bases at J, with 8 bases between the two ends. CDR3 sequence (DNA): TGCGCCAGCAGTGAGGGACACCACTCTGGGGCCAACGTCCTGACTTTC. This translates into CASSEGHHSGANVLTF.